Given below is one TCR beta chain in context. Its antigen is unidentified. This specimen comes from a study of T cell responses to AZD1222 COVID-19 vaccine. General study points: Only a handful of AZD1222 recipients, more than 5 in all, had baseline seropositivity. In a largely white British group with more females than males, clonal diversity was possibly underestimated. Spike regions recognized by vaccine-associated CD4 TCRs spanned the protein, led by 160-218 and 743-854. The repertoires were collected only after the peak T cell response.

This CDR3 is 14 amino acids long. Germline assignment: CDR1 LNHNV and CDR2 YYDKDF (reference sequence). Trimming took off 3 bases at V and 2 bases at J, with 8 bases between the two ends. Profiled with immunoSEQ multiplex PCR; TCRdb holds only in-frame clones, not every one. Here the sample table reports about 140,000 clones. Sequencing was carried out using peripheral blood. The J gene is TRBJ1-3, the V gene TRBV15; D remains unclear. This TCR was sampled from an adult in good health. This chain's CDR3 is CATSSRMAGNTIYF. For the CDR3, the DNA is TGTGCCACCAGCAGCAGAATGGCTGGAAACACCATATATTTT.